This T cell receptor (beta chain) was recorded in a study of T cell changes during pregnancy in multiple sclerosis. Germline CDR1 SGHTA, CDR2 FQGNSA. The V and J ends lost 5 bases and 1 base, in that order; junction bases with no gene match: 4. The CDR3 extends over 14 amino acids. The table came from immunoSEQ multiplex PCR; TCRdb's copy has only in-frame clones and leaves some out. This sample has 65,000 to 90,000 clones; around 94% occur once, and the top ten carry 2.8%. The V and J genes are TRBV7-2 and TRBJ2-5, with 7 bases aligning to TRBD1. Here the sequenced sample was peripheral blood, taken in the third trimester of pregnancy. The receptor comes from a female donor in good health, enrolled as a control in a pregnancy study. CDR3: CASSATGTQETQYF. Here the CDR3 DNA reads TGTGCCAGCAGCGCGACAGGGACCCAAGAGACCCAGTACTTC.